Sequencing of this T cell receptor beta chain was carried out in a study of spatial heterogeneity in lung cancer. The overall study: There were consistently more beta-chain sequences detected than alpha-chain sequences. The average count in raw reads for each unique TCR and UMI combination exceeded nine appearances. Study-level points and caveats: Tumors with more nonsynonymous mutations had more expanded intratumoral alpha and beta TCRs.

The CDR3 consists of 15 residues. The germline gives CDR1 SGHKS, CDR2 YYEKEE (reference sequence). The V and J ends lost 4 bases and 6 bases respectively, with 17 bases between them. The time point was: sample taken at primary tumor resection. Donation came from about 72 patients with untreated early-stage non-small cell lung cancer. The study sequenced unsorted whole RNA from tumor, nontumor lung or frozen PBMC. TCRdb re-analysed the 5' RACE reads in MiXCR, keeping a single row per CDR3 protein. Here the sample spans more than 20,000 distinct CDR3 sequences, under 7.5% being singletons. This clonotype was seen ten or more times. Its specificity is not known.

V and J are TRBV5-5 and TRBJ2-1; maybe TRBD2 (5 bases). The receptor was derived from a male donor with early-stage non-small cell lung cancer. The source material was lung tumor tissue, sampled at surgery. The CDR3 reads CASSPRARAGNEQFF. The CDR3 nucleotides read TGTGCCAGCAGCCCGAGGGCCCGCGCCGGCAATGAGCAGTTCTTC.